The 7 T cell receptor beta chains listed next were all sequenced from one sample in a study of cytotoxic CD8 clonotypes in ibrutinib-treated CLL. Data came from immunoSEQ multiplex PCR; TCRdb stores just in-frame clones and leaves some out. In the table there are tens of thousands of clones, approximately 60% of which are singletons. This sample comprised PBMCs, obtained after 24 months of ibrutinib treatment. These receptor sequences come from a human donor with chronic lymphocytic leukemia.

This clone was found many times. The chain links TRBV28 to TRBJ1-2, with TRBD1 matching over 7 bases. The CDR3 totals 13 residues. Germline V lookup: CDR1 MDHEN, CDR2 SYDVKM. The V and J ends lost 5 bases and 5 bases, in that order; junction bases with no gene match: 5. The CDR3 nucleotides are TGTGCCAGCAGTCCCGACAGGGTTTATGGCTACACCTTC. Its protein is CASSPDRVYGYTF.

This clone has at least ten counts. This chain joins TRBV11-1 and TRBJ1-2; 9 nucleotides agree with TRBD1. From germline, CDR1 is SGHAT and CDR2 FQDESV (reference sequence). The V and J ends lost 5 bases and 1 base, in that order; junction bases with no gene match: 5. CDR3 size: 15 residues. The CDR3 protein is CASSMRQGGNYGYTF. In DNA, the CDR3 is TGTGCCAGCAGCATGAGACAGGGGGGTAACTATGGCTACACCTTC. Variable domain in full (rest from reference TRBV11-1 and TRBJ1-2): EAEVAQSPRYKITEKSQAVAFWCDPISGHATLYWYRQILGQGPELLVQFQDESVVDDSQLPKDRFSAERLKGVDSTLKIQPAELGDSAMYLCASSMRQGGNYGYTFGSGTRLTVV.

V and J are TRBV4-2 and TRBJ2-3, with TRBD2 as a possible D gene (6 bases). Germline-derived CDR1 and CDR2 are LGHNA and YNFKEQ. Trimming removed 0 bases from V and 4 bases from J, with 17 bases in between. This CDR3 region has 17 residues. This CDR3 is CASSQETLRGRADTQYF. The CDR3, as DNA: TGTGCCAGCAGCCAAGAAACACTGCGGGGCCGGGCAGATACGCAGTATTTT.

In regard to this clone: A much larger clonotype is one base distant, so this may be a read error. The same CDR3 can be traced to other DNA sequences in this sample. J is TRBJ1-2 and V is TRBV30; D remains ambiguous. Germline V gene data show CDR1 as GTSNPN and CDR2 as SVGIG (reference sequence). CDR3 length: 15 residues. Deletions cut 0 bases from V and 2 bases from J, with 13 bases between. In nucleotides, the CDR3 is TGTGCCTGGAGTGTATATTTTGGGAAGAACTATGGCTACACCTTC. Translation: CAWSVYFGKNYGYTF.

V usage is TRBV19 and J usage is TRBJ2-5; 9 nucleotides agree with TRBD2. The CDR3 loop spans 18 amino acids. Germline V lookup: CDR1 LNHDA, CDR2 SQIVND (reference sequence). V lost 5 bases to trimming and J lost 1 base; unmatched junction nucleotides: 14. The CDR3 reads CASSPLTNLAGLQETQYF. In DNA, the CDR3 is TGTGCCAGTAGTCCGCTTACCAACCTAGCGGGACTCCAAGAGACCCAGTACTTC.

This clone appeared once. This rearrangement joins TRBV6-5 to TRBJ1-5; weak D call: TRBD1 (6 bases). Germline-derived CDR1 and CDR2 are MNHEY and SVGAGI. Trimming stripped 5 bases from V and 7 bases from J, with 15 bases between. The CDR3 spans 14 residues. The CDR3 loop reads CASSEGGGRQPQHF. CDR3 bases: TGTGCCAGCAGTGAAGGGGGGGGGCGGCAGCCCCAGCATTTT.

The chain employs TRBV5-1 and TRBJ2-2; perhaps TRBD2 as D (6 bases). V lost 2 bases to trimming and J lost 8 bases, with 13 bases between them. Germline lookup yields CDR1 SGHRS and CDR2 YFSETQ. This CDR3 is 14 amino acids long. The CDR3 loop reads CASSLGGASGELFF. CDR3 DNA: TGCGCCAGCAGCTTAGGAGGGGCGTCTGGGGAGCTGTTTTTT.